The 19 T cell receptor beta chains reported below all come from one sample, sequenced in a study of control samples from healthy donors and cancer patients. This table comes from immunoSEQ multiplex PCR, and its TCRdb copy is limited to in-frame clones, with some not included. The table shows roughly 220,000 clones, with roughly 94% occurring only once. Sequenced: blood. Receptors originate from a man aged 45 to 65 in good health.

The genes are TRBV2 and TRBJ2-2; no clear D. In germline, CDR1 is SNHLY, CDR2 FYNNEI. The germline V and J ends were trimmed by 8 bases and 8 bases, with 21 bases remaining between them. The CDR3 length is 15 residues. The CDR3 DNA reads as TGTGCCAGCCGGTCCGTTCGGCAGGTCGAGGGGGAGCTGTTTTTT. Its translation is CASRSVRQVEGELFF.

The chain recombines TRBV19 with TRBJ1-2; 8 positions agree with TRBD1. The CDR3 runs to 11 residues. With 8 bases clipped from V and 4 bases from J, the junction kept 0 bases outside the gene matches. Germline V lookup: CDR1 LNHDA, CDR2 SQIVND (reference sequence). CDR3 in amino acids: CASDRGYGYTF. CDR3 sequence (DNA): TGTGCCAGTGACAGGGGCTATGGCTACACCTTC.

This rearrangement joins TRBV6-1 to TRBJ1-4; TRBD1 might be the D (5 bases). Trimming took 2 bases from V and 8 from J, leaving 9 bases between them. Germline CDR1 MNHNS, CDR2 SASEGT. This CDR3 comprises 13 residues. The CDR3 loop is CASSERGREKLFF. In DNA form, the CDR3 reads TGTGCCAGCAGTGAAAGGGGCAGGGAAAAACTGTTTTTT.

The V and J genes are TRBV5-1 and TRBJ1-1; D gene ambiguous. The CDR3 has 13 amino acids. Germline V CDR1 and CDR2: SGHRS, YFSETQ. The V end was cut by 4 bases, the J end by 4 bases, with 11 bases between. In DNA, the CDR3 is TGCGCCAGCAGCGCTACTCTGGGCACTGAAGCTTTCTTT. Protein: CASSATLGTEAFF. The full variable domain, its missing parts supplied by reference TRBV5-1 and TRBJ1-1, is KAGVTQTPRYLIKTRGQQVTLSCSPISGHRSVSWYQQTPGQGLQFLFEYFSETQRNKGNFPGRFSGRQFSNSRSEMNVSTLELGDSALYLCASSATLGTEAFFGQGTRLTVV.

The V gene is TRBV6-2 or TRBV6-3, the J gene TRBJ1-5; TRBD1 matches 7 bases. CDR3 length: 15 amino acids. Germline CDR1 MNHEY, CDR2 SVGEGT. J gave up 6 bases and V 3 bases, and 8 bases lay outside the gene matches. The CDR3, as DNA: TGTGCCAGCAGTTATGCGGGACAGAGAAGTCAGCCCCAGCATTTT. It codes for CASSYAGQRSQPQHF.

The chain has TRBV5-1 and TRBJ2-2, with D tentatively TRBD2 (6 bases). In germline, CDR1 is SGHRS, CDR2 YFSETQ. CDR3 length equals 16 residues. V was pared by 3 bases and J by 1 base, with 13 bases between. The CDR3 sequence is CASSWAGLQNTGELFF. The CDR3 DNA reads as TGCGCCAGCAGCTGGGCGGGACTCCAGAACACCGGGGAGCTGTTTTTT.

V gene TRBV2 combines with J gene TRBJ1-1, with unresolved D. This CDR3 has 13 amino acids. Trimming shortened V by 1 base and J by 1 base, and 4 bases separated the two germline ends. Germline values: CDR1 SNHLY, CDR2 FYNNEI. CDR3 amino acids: CASSEEGNTEAFF. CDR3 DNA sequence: TGTGCCAGCAGTGAAGAGGGGAACACTGAAGCTTTCTTT.

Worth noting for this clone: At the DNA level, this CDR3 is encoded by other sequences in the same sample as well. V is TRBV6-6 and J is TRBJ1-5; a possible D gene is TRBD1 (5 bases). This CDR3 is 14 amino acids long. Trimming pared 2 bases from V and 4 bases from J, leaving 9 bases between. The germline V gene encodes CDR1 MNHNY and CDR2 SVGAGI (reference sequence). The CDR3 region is CASSYPGNNQPQHF. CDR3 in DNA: TGTGCCAGCAGTTACCCAGGGAATAATCAGCCCCAGCATTTT.

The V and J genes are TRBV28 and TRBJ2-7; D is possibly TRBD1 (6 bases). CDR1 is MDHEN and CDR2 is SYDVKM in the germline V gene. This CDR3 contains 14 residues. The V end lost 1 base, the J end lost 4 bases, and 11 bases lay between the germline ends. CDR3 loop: CASSLLGAEYEQYF. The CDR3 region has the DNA TGTGCCAGCAGTTTATTGGGGGCGGAGTACGAGCAGTACTTC. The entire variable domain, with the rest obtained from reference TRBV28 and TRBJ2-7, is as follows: DVKVTQSSRYLVKRTGEKVFLECVQDMDHENMFWYRQDPGLGLRLIYFSYDVKMKEKGDIPEGYSVSREKKERFSLILESASTNQTSMYLCASSLLGAEYEQYFGPGTRLTVT.

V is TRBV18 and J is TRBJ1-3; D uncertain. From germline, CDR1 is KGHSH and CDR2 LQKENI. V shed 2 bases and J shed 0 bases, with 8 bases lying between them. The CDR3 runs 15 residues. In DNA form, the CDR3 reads TGTGCCAGCTCACCAGCTTATAGCTCTGGAAACACCATATATTTT. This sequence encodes CASSPAYSSGNTIYF.

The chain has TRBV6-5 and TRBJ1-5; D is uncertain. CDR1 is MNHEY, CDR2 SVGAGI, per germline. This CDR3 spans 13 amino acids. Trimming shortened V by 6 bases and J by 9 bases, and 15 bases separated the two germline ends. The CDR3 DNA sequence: TGTGCCAGCAGCCCCCACATCCCGCTGCCCCAGCATTTT. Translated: CASSPHIPLPQHF.

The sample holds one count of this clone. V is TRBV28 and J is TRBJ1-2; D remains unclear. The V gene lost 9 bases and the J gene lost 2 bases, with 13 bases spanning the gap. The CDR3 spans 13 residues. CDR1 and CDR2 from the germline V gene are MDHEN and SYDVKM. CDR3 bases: TGTGCCAGAAGAATGCCCAGCAACTATGGCTACACCTTC. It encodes CARRMPSNYGYTF.

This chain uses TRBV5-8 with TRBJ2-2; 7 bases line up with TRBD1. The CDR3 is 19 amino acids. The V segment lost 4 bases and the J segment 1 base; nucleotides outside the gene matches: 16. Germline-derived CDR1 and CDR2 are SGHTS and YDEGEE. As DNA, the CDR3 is TGTGCCAGCAGCCGATTTCTGGGACAGTCGACTCTGAACACCGGGGAGCTGTTTTTT. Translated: CASSRFLGQSTLNTGELFF.

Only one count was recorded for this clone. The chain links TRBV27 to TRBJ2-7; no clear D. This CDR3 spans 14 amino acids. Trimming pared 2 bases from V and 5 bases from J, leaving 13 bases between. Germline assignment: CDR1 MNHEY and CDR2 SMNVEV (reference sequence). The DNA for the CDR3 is TGTGCCAGCAGTTTAAGGCAAACGGGTGACGAGCAGTACTTC. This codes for CASSLRQTGDEQYF.

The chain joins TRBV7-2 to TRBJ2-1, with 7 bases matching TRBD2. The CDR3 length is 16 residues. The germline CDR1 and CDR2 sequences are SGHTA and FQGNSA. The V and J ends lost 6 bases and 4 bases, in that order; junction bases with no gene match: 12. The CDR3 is CASRTSRASGYNEQFF. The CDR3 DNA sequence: TGTGCCAGCAGGACATCACGGGCTAGCGGATACAATGAGCAGTTCTTC.

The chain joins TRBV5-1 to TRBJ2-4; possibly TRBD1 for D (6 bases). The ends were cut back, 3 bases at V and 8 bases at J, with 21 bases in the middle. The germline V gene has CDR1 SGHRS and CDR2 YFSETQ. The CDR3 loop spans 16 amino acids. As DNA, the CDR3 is TGCGCCAGCAGCTGGGATTCAGGGAAAGGGGGTGACATTCAGTACTTC. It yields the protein CASSWDSGKGGDIQYF. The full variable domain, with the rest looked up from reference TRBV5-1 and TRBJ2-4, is KAGVTQTPRYLIKTRGQQVTLSCSPISGHRSVSWYQQTPGQGLQFLFEYFSETQRNKGNFPGRFSGRQFSNSRSEMNVSTLELGDSALYLCASSWDSGKGGDIQYFGAGTRLSVL.

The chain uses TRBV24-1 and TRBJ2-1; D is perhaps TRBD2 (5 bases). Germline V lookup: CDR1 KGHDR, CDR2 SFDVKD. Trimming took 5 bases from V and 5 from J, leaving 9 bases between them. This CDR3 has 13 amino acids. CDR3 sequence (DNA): TGTGCCACCAGTGGGGCGGGCGACAATGAGCAGTTCTTC. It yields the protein CATSGAGDNEQFF.

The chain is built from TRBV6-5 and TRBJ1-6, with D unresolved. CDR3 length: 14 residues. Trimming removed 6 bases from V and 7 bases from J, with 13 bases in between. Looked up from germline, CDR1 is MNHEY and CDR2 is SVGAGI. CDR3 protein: CASRTGLSNSPLHF. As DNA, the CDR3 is TGTGCCAGCAGGACCGGACTCTCCAATTCACCCCTCCACTTT.

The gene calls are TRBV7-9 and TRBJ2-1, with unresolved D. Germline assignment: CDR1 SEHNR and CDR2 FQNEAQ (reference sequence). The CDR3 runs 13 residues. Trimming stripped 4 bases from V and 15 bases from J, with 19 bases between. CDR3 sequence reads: CASSSYLDGELFF. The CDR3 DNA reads TGTGCCAGCAGCTCATACTTAGATGGGGAACTGTTCTTC.